The 20 T cell receptor beta chains in this list originate from one sample, sequenced in a study of CXCR3 chemokines and chemotherapy response in bladder cancer (dated by TCRdb to the early 2020s). Libraries came from PCR. Instrument used: Illumina HiSeq 2500. In TCRdb, the public reads were trimmed at Q25 with fastp and aligned with MiXCR, with productive beta chains retained. Each entry merges the rows of one CDR3 protein and shows their most common DNA and genes. For this sample the table gives some 1,300 distinct CDR3 sequences, of which almost 6% were detected only once. The top ten clones comprise approximately 17% of the sample. The material was obtained from a patient whose treatment included neoadjuvant chemotherapy. These TCRs come from a human donor with bladder cancer that responded to neoadjuvant chemotherapy.

In its sample, this clonotype is large (0.1 to 1%). The chain uses TRBV6-5 and TRBJ2-7; tentative D call: TRBD1 (5 bases). The CDR3 spans 14 residues. The V end lost 2 bases, the J end lost 2 bases, and 10 bases lay between the germline ends. From germline, CDR1 is MNHEY and CDR2 SVGAGI. The CDR3: CASSYRGFTYEQYF. The CDR3 DNA reads as TGTGCCAGCAGTTACAGGGGTTTCACCTACGAGCAGTACTTC.

By proportion, this clonotype is medium-sized (0.01 to 0.1%). The chain links TRBV5-4 to TRBJ2-3; a possible D gene is TRBD1 (5 bases). The germline V gene encodes CDR1 SGHNT and CDR2 YYREEE (reference sequence). The V gene lost 1 base and the J gene lost 2 bases, with 11 bases spanning the gap. This CDR3 spans 15 amino acids. CDR3 residues: CASSLPRVDTDTQYF. In nucleotides, the CDR3 is TGTGCCAGCAGCTTGCCCAGGGTCGACACAGATACGCAGTATTTT.

The sample holds many counts of this clonotype. This CDR3 reads CASSLGPSGYTF. DNA for the CDR3: TGTGCCAGCAGCTTGGGGCCGTCAGGCTACACCTTC. The chain links TRBV11-1 to TRBJ1-2, with TRBD1 as a possible D gene (5 bases). The CDR3 contains 12 residues. Germline-derived CDR1 and CDR2 are SGHAT and FQDESV (reference sequence). With 3 bases removed from V and 8 bases from J, the gap between germline ends came to 10 bases.

The rearrangement uses TRBV27 and TRBJ1-6; 11 bases match TRBD1. V lost 5 bases, J lost 10 bases, and 10 bases stayed unmatched. Germline loops: CDR1 MNHEY, CDR2 SMNVEV (reference sequence). CDR3 length: 16 amino acids. CDR3 DNA sequence: TGTGCCAGCAGTCCGAGGGACAGGGGGTCGGAGTCACCCCTCCACTTT. Translated: CASSPRDRGSESPLHF.

This clonotype appeared a single time. CDR3 sequence reads: CASSLRGSGELFF. The CDR3 DNA follows: TGTGCCAGCAGTTTACGAGGATCCGGGGAGCTGTTTTTT. V and J are TRBV27 and TRBJ2-2, with D unresolved. CDR1 MNHEY and CDR2 SMNVEV come from the germline V gene (reference sequence). CDR3 length: 13 residues. The V gene lost 2 bases and the J gene lost 6 bases, with 7 bases spanning the gap.

This clonotype occurred many times. The chain employs TRBV5-6 and TRBJ1-1; no clear D. The germline gives CDR1 SGHDT, CDR2 YYEEEE. The CDR3 length is 13 residues. V was shortened by 0 bases and J by 2 bases, with 5 bases between the two germline ends. CDR3 region: CASSLAVNTEAFF. The CDR3 DNA reads as TGTGCCAGCAGCTTGGCAGTCAACACTGAAGCTTTCTTT. The full variable domain, its missing parts supplied by reference TRBV5-6 and TRBJ1-1, is DAGVTQSPTHLIKTRGQQVTLRCSPKSGHDTVSWYQQALGQGPQFIFQYYEEEERQRGNFPDRFSGHQFPNYSSELNVNALLLGDSALYLCASSLAVNTEAFFGQGTRLTVV.

Within the sample, this clonotype is medium-sized. The genes are TRBV15 and TRBJ2-5; no reliable D call. The ends were cut back, 5 bases at V and 5 bases at J, with 12 bases in the middle. From germline, CDR1 is LNHNV and CDR2 YYDKDF (reference sequence). The CDR3 is 13 amino acids. In DNA form, the CDR3 reads TGTGCCACCAGCTTGTTCGGTGGGGAGACCCAGTACTTC. Encoded protein: CATSLFGGETQYF. Supplemented by reference TRBV15 and TRBJ2-5, the full variable domain reads DAMVIQNPRYQVTQFGKPVTLSCSQTLNHNVMYWYQQKSSQAPKLLFHYYDKDFNNEADTPDNFQSRRPNTSFCFLDIRSPGLGDTAMYLCATSLFGGETQYFGPGTRLLVL.

This clonotype is categorized as medium-sized. The V and J genes are TRBV5-6 and TRBJ2-7; 9 nucleotides align to TRBD1. CDR3 length equals 14 residues. V was pared by 4 bases and J by 3 bases, with 5 bases of the junction left unmatched. Per the germline V gene, CDR1 is SGHDT and CDR2 is YYEEEE. CDR3 loop: CASSAGTGFYEQYV. For the CDR3, the DNA is TGTGCCAGCAGCGCCGGGACAGGGTTCTACGAGCAGTACGTC.

Sample share makes this clonotype medium-sized. The V and J genes are TRBV6-1 and TRBJ2-2; 15 bases map to TRBD2. From germline, CDR1 is MNHNS and CDR2 SASEGT. J gave up 4 bases and V 8 bases, and 8 bases lay outside the gene matches. This CDR3 has 17 amino acids. This chain's CDR3 is CASDGLAGGPGTGELFF. The CDR3 bases are TGTGCCAGCGACGGACTAGCGGGGGGGCCGGGCACCGGGGAGCTGTTTTTT.

This clonotype is classed as large. The V call is TRBV19, the J call TRBJ2-1; D is uncertain. Trimming removed 3 bases at V and 5 bases at J, with 8 bases between. Germline V gene data show CDR1 as LNHDA and CDR2 as SQIVND (reference sequence). The CDR3 covers 13 residues. In DNA, the CDR3 is TGTGCCAGTAGTATCTGGAATCACAATGAGCAGTTCTTC. The encoded protein is CASSIWNHNEQFF.

By proportion, this clonotype is medium-sized. The rearrangement uses TRBV15 and TRBJ2-5, with D perhaps TRBD2 (5 bases). The CDR3 is 15 residues long. The V end lost 0 bases, the J end lost 5 bases, and 13 bases lay between the germline ends. The germline V gene encodes CDR1 LNHNV and CDR2 YYDKDF (reference sequence). CDR3 bases: TGTGCCACCAGCAGAGATTTAGGGAGCCCTGAGACCCAGTACTTC. This encodes CATSRDLGSPETQYF.

This clonotype was found many times. The chain carries TRBV5-4 and TRBJ2-1; D remains ambiguous. Germline V gene data show CDR1 as SGHNT and CDR2 as YYREEE (reference sequence). The CDR3 covers 12 residues. V dropped 4 bases and J dropped 4 bases, with 6 bases sitting between them. CDR3 loop: CASSLNYNEQFF. CDR3 DNA: TGTGCCAGCAGCCTGAATTACAATGAGCAGTTCTTC.

This clonotype ranks as large. This chain joins TRBV7-2 and TRBJ1-2; D not certain. V dropped 2 bases and J dropped 4 bases, with 14 bases sitting between them. The CDR3 sequence is 15 residues long. Looked up from germline, CDR1 is SGHTA and CDR2 is FQGNSA. CDR3 amino acids: CASSLSGQPSYGYTF. The CDR3 coding sequence is TGTGCCAGCAGCTTAAGTGGGCAGCCATCCTATGGCTACACCTTC.

This clonotype ranks as large. This chain connects TRBV29-1 to TRBJ1-1, with a weak D call TRBD1 (5 bases). V gave up 5 bases and J gave up 4 bases, with 17 bases separating them. Germline V lookup: CDR1 SQVTM, CDR2 ANQGSEA. This CDR3 is 14 amino acids long. CDR3 loop: CSVRGDVGGTEAFF. DNA for the CDR3: TGCAGCGTTAGGGGAGACGTGGGCGGCACTGAAGCTTTCTTT.

This clonotype counts as medium-sized. This chain links TRBV28 with TRBJ1-5, with D unresolved. The germline gives CDR1 MDHEN, CDR2 SYDVKM. V was clipped by 7 bases and J by 0 bases, with 7 bases between them. The CDR3 sequence is 13 residues long. CDR3 coding DNA: TGTGCCAGCACGGAGTATAGCAATCAGCCCCAGCATTTT. It translates to CASTEYSNQPQHF.

Points on this clonotype: A much larger clonotype is one base distant, so this may be a read error. The gene calls are TRBV27 and TRBJ2-7, with D possibly TRBD2 on 5 matching bases. V lost 3 bases to trimming and J lost 8 bases, with 11 bases between them. Germline CDR1 MNHEY, CDR2 SMNVEV (reference sequence). The CDR3 sequence is 12 residues long. The CDR3 region is CASSFEGRKQYF. CDR3 coding DNA: TGTGCCAGCAGTTTTGAGGGTCGGAAGCAGTACTTC.

By frequency in the sample, this clonotype is large. This rearrangement joins TRBV6-2 or TRBV6-3 to TRBJ2-7; TRBD1 agrees at 7 bases. Germline CDR1 is MNHEY and CDR2 is SVGEGT. The CDR3 is made up of 14 amino acids. Losses at the gene ends were 6 bases for V and 3 bases for J; bases not matched to a gene: 8. CDR3 sequence: CASSVSGTDYEQYF. The CDR3 coding sequence is TGTGCCAGCAGCGTATCCGGGACAGACTACGAGCAGTACTTC.

The table lists this clonotype with many counts. This sequence joins TRBV19 and TRBJ1-3, with a tentative D call TRBD1 (6 bases). CDR3 size: 15 residues. Germline V CDR1 and CDR2: LNHDA, SQIVND (reference sequence). V lost 5 bases to trimming and J lost 0 bases, with 11 bases between them. CDR3 sequence (DNA): TGTGCCAGTAGTTCTACAGGGATCTCTGGAAACACCATATATTTT. Residues: CASSSTGISGNTIYF.

This clonotype is labeled as medium-sized (0.01 to 0.1%). This chain connects TRBV24-1 to TRBJ1-2, with D perhaps TRBD1 (6 bases). The V end was cut by 2 bases, the J end by 5 bases, with 20 bases between. CDR1 and CDR2 (germline): KGHDR, SFDVKD. The CDR3 extends over 17 amino acids. CDR3 region: CATSDSPGTSASYGYTF. Here the CDR3 DNA reads TGTGCCACCAGTGATTCCCCTGGGACATCTGCGTCGTATGGCTACACCTTC.

By share, this clonotype counts as large. The chain is built from TRBV29-1 and TRBJ2-1, with D possibly being TRBD1 (5 bases). The DNA matches TRBJ1-2 better at its end, which makes the J call doubtful. Germline assignment: CDR1 SQVTM and CDR2 ANQGSEA. This CDR3 is 12 amino acids long. CDR3 DNA sequence: TGCAGCGTTGCCCGGGGACCTAAGGGCTACACCTTC. The encoded protein is CSVARGPKGYTF.